These 28 T cell receptor beta chains were sequenced from one sample in a study of CD8+ T cells in alopecia areata. Investigators isolated RNA and reverse transcribed it into cDNA to act as the sequencing template. Sequenced by immunoSEQ multiplex PCR; TCRdb stores in-frame clones only, minus some. The data show 150,000 to 250,000 clones, roughly three fifths seen once. Treatment described: oral pan-JAK inhibitor, 5-10 mg twice daily. The material sequenced was CD4+ T cells sorted from blood, taken at week 4, from a patient treated with tofacitinib. The receptors were sampled from a human donor with alopecia areata.

The V gene is TRBV29-1, the J gene TRBJ2-7; perhaps D is TRBD1 or TRBD2 (5 bases each). This CDR3 is built from 13 residues. Trimming took 5 bases from V and 4 from J, leaving 15 bases between them. Germline assignment: CDR1 SQVTM and CDR2 ANQGSEA. The CDR3: CSVPGAAGYEQYF. CDR3 DNA: TGCAGCGTTCCCGGGGCCGCCGGGTACGAGCAGTACTTC.

The chain is built from TRBV29-1 and TRBJ1-1, with 7 nucleotides matching TRBD1. J was trimmed by 5 bases and V by 4 bases; bases with no gene match: 10. Germline V gives CDR1 SQVTM, CDR2 ANQGSEA. CDR3 size: 14 residues. CDR3 protein: CSVVLQGKVTEAFF. CDR3 nucleotides: TGCAGCGTTGTACTACAGGGGAAGGTGACTGAAGCTTTCTTT.

This sequence joins TRBV18 and TRBJ1-5; a weak D match, TRBD1 (6 bases). Germline CDR1 and CDR2: KGHSH and LQKENI. The CDR3 length is 15 residues. With 4 bases removed from V and 3 bases from J, the gap between germline ends came to 13 bases. The CDR3 coding sequence is TGTGCCAGCTCACGGGACAAGGACTTCAATCAGCCCCAGCATTTT. As protein: CASSRDKDFNQPQHF.

This chain links TRBV30 with TRBJ1-2, with D perhaps matching TRBD1 (6 bases). The ends were cut back, 2 bases at V and 3 bases at J, with 10 bases in the middle. Germline V gene sequence: CDR1 GTSNPN, CDR2 SVGIG (reference sequence). This CDR3 is 13 amino acids long. The CDR3, as DNA: TGTGCCTGGAGTAACAGGGCGGACTATGGCTACACCTTC. Translating gives CAWSNRADYGYTF.

This clone was observed a handful of times. This same CDR3 is encoded by further DNA sequences in the sample. J is TRBJ1-1 and V is TRBV30; TRBD1 is a possible D gene (6 bases). Trimming stripped 0 bases from V and 1 base from J, with 12 bases between. The CDR3 extends over 15 amino acids. Germline V gene lookup returns CDR1 GTSNPN and CDR2 SVGIG (reference sequence). The CDR3 coding sequence is TGTGCCTGGAGTGTACTATCCAGGGGGAACACTGAAGCTTTCTTT. This encodes CAWSVLSRGNTEAFF.

The rearrangement uses TRBV28 and TRBJ2-5, with 10 bases that match TRBD1. The V and J ends lost 6 bases and 7 bases, in that order; junction bases with no gene match: 11. Per the germline V gene, CDR1 is MDHEN and CDR2 is SYDVKM. The CDR3 length is 15 residues. The CDR3 reads CASSGQGVWYRTQYF. The CDR3, as DNA: TGTGCCAGCAGCGGACAGGGGGTCTGGTATCGGACCCAGTACTTC.

V and J are TRBV29-1 and TRBJ1-1; tentatively, D is TRBD1 (6 bases). The CDR3 is 16 amino acids. Between the trimmed V and J ends, which lost 5 bases and 4 bases, there was a span of 23 bases. From germline, CDR1 is SQVTM and CDR2 ANQGSEA. Written as DNA, the CDR3 is TGCAGCGTTAGGACAGAGGGGGGCGGTTCCGGCACTGAAGCTTTCTTT. Amino acid sequence: CSVRTEGGGSGTEAFF.

The chain couples TRBV25-1 to TRBJ1-1; TRBD1 matches at 7 bases. V shed 6 bases, J shed 0 bases, and the junction held 4 bases outside the gene matches. The CDR3 consists of 14 residues. Germline V gives CDR1 MGHDK, CDR2 SYGVNS. The CDR3 sequence is CASRETGLNTEAFF. The CDR3 nucleotides are TGTGCCAGCAGAGAGACAGGGTTGAACACTGAAGCTTTCTTT.

The chain uses TRBV6-5 and TRBJ2-1, with 7 nucleotides matching TRBD2. V lost 8 bases and J lost 3; bases outside the gene matches: 4. Germline V gene lookup returns CDR1 MNHEY and CDR2 SVGAGI. The CDR3 length is 13 residues. The CDR3 region is CASGASGYNEQFF. CDR3 sequence (DNA): TGTGCCAGCGGGGCTAGCGGCTACAATGAGCAGTTCTTC.

V is TRBV25-1 and J is TRBJ1-2; D unclear. CDR3 size: 14 residues. The germline V gene has CDR1 MGHDK and CDR2 SYGVNS. Trimming stripped 3 bases from V and 0 bases from J, with 8 bases between. The CDR3 DNA sequence: TGTGCCAGCAGTGAGGCAGGCGCTAACTATGGCTACACCTTC. Encoded protein: CASSEAGANYGYTF.

V and J are TRBV7-9 and TRBJ1-1; the D gene is possibly TRBD1 (5 bases). CDR1 is SEHNR and CDR2 is FQNEAQ in the germline V gene (reference sequence). The CDR3 totals 13 residues. The V gene lost 1 base and the J gene lost 4 bases, with 7 bases spanning the gap. The chain's CDR3 is CASSLEGATEAFF. CDR3 nucleotide sequence: TGTGCCAGCAGCTTAGAAGGGGCCACTGAAGCTTTCTTT.

This rearrangement joins TRBV9 to TRBJ2-1, with no clear D. Germline V gives CDR1 SGDLS, CDR2 YYNGEE. V was pared by 3 bases and J by 5 bases, with 12 bases between. The CDR3 loop spans 14 amino acids. CDR3 in amino acids: CASSDSPTHNEQFF. CDR3 coding DNA: TGTGCCAGCAGCGACTCCCCGACCCACAATGAGCAGTTCTTC.

The genes are TRBV30 and TRBJ1-3; D gene unclear. CDR3 size: 12 residues. In germline, CDR1 is GTSNPN, CDR2 SVGIG (reference sequence). Trimming removed 3 bases at V and 0 bases at J, with 3 bases between. CDR3 loop: CAWSNSGNTIYF. CDR3 coding DNA: TGTGCCTGGAGCAACTCTGGAAACACCATATATTTT.

J is TRBJ2-2 and V is TRBV7-2; D unresolved. CDR3 length: 13 residues. V lost 0 bases and J lost 8, with 7 bases in between. CDR1 is SGHTA, CDR2 FQGNSA, per germline. The CDR3 loop reads CASSLAVFGELFF. CDR3 bases: TGTGCCAGCAGCTTAGCGGTTTTTGGGGAGCTGTTTTTT.

The chain has TRBV6-1 and TRBJ1-2; D possibly corresponds to TRBD1 (5 bases). Trimming pared 3 bases from V and 7 bases from J, leaving 12 bases between. The CDR3 has 13 amino acids. Germline V gene lookup returns CDR1 MNHNS and CDR2 SASEGT. CDR3 loop: CASSEAQASGYTF. CDR3 in DNA: TGTGCCAGCAGTGAGGCACAGGCGTCTGGCTACACCTTC.

The CDR3 loop is CASSIGGGSSNQPQHF. The CDR3 DNA sequence: TGTGCCAGTAGTATCGGGGGTGGATCCAGCAATCAGCCCCAGCATTTT. The chain uses TRBV19 and TRBJ1-5; possible D gene TRBD1, 5 bases. This CDR3 comprises 16 residues. Germline lookup yields CDR1 LNHDA and CDR2 SQIVND (reference sequence). With 3 bases removed from V and 1 base from J, the gap between germline ends came to 13 bases.

The chain uses TRBV6-5 and TRBJ1-2; weak D call: TRBD1 (6 bases). This CDR3 contains 13 residues. CDR1 is MNHEY, CDR2 SVGAGI, per germline. Trimming left V 7 bases short and J 4 bases short, with 13 bases between. Here the CDR3 reads CASTRRGAYGYTF. CDR3 bases: TGTGCCAGCACCAGGCGGGGGGCCTATGGCTACACCTTC.

This clone was found a few times. V and J are TRBV7-9 and TRBJ1-6; D is undetermined. The V and J ends lost 10 bases and 3 bases respectively, with 13 bases between them. The CDR3 consists of 14 residues. The germline V gene encodes CDR1 SEHNR and CDR2 FQNEAQ (reference sequence). CDR3 region: CATETGYYNSPLHF. CDR3 DNA: TGTGCCACCGAGACGGGGTACTATAATTCACCCCTCCACTTT.

This clone was found once. CDR3 nucleotide sequence: TGCGCCAGCAGCGCGGTTTTTAGCGGGGGAAGGCAAGAGACCCAGTACTTC. Amino acid sequence: CASSAVFSGGRQETQYF. The chain uses TRBV5-1 and TRBJ2-5, with 9 bases aligning to TRBD2. The CDR3 runs 17 residues. Germline V gene sequence: CDR1 SGHRS, CDR2 YFSETQ. V shed 4 bases and J 2 bases; nucleotides not matched to a gene: 12. The full variable domain, in which reference TRBV5-1 and TRBJ2-5 provide the parts outside the CDR3, is KAGVTQTPRYLIKTRGQQVTLSCSPISGHRSVSWYQQTPGQGLQFLFEYFSETQRNKGNFPGRFSGRQFSNSRSEMNVSTLELGDSALYLCASSAVFSGGRQETQYFGPGTRLLVL.

This clone occurred many times. V gene TRBV7-2 combines with J gene TRBJ1-4; possibly TRBD1 for D (5 bases). V lost 5 bases to trimming and J lost 5 bases, with 15 bases between them. The CDR3 contains 15 residues. Germline V gene sequence: CDR1 SGHTA, CDR2 FQGNSA. The CDR3 bases are TGTGCCAGCAGCCCCCTACAGGTGTACAATGAAAAACTGTTTTTT. This encodes CASSPLQVYNEKLFF.

This rearrangement joins TRBV29-1 to TRBJ1-1, with 9 bases lining up with TRBD1. With 3 bases clipped from V and 5 bases from J, the junction kept 7 bases outside the gene matches. CDR3 size: 14 residues. From germline, CDR1 is SQVTM and CDR2 ANQGSEA. The DNA of the CDR3 is TGCAGCGTTGACCGGACAGGGGTCAATACTGAAGCTTTCTTT. Residues: CSVDRTGVNTEAFF.

The rearrangement links TRBV4-3 to TRBJ2-4, with D perhaps being TRBD1 or TRBD2 (5 bases each). V was shortened by 1 base and J by 7 bases, with 14 bases between the two germline ends. Germline V gene data show CDR1 as LGHNA and CDR2 as YSLEER. The CDR3 extends over 15 amino acids. The CDR3 region is CASSQVVGWGNIQYF. The CDR3 DNA reads as TGCGCCAGCAGCCAAGTTGTCGGCTGGGGGAACATTCAGTACTTC.

The CDR3 DNA reads TGTGCCAGCTCACCACGACGGGACACCCTCAGTGAGACCCAGTACTTC. Translating gives CASSPRRDTLSETQYF. The chain couples TRBV18 to TRBJ2-5; D might be TRBD1 (6 bases). The germline gives CDR1 KGHSH, CDR2 LQKENI. CDR3 length equals 16 residues. With 1 base removed from V and 5 bases from J, the gap between germline ends came to 17 bases.

The V call is TRBV15, the J call TRBJ2-2; D gene uncertain. CDR3 length: 15 residues. From germline, CDR1 is LNHNV and CDR2 YYDKDF (reference sequence). V gave up 0 bases and J gave up 5 bases, with 10 bases separating them. CDR3 bases: TGTGCCACCAGCAGAGATGGGAAGGTGACCGGGGAGCTGTTTTTT. This codes for CATSRDGKVTGELFF.

The chain has TRBV7-2 and TRBJ1-2, with D tentatively TRBD1 (6 bases). Trimming stripped 2 bases from V and 8 bases from J, with 15 bases between. CDR3 length: 14 amino acids. In germline, CDR1 is SGHTA, CDR2 FQGNSA. CDR3 DNA sequence: TGTGCCAGCAGCTTACACGGCAGGGGATCAGGCTACACCTTC. Its translation: CASSLHGRGSGYTF. The full variable domain, rest sourced from reference TRBV7-2 and TRBJ1-2, is GAGVSQSPSNKVTEKGKDVELRCDPISGHTALYWYRQSLGQGLEFLIYFQGNSAPDKSGLPSDRFSAERTGGSVSTLTIQRTQQEDSAVYLCASSLHGRGSGYTFGSGTRLTVV.

J is TRBJ2-3 and V is TRBV29-1, with 8 bases matching TRBD2. In germline, CDR1 is SQVTM, CDR2 ANQGSEA. The CDR3 is 14 amino acids. J lost 0 bases, V lost 4 bases, and 3 bases had no gene match. The CDR3 DNA sequence: TGCAGCGTTGTAGCGGGAACTAGCACAGATACGCAGTATTTT. Translating it yields CSVVAGTSTDTQYF.

J is TRBJ2-7 and V is TRBV30, with D possibly being TRBD2 (7 bases). The germline V gene encodes CDR1 GTSNPN and CDR2 SVGIG (reference sequence). Trimming stripped 4 bases from V and 2 bases from J, with 18 bases between. The CDR3 sequence is 15 residues long. CDR3 in amino acids: CAWMGRAGATYEQYF. Here the CDR3 DNA reads TGTGCCTGGATGGGGAGGGCAGGGGCTACCTACGAGCAGTACTTC.

The chain is built from TRBV29-1 and TRBJ2-1, with 11 positions matching TRBD2. V lost 4 bases, J lost 12 bases, and 8 bases stayed unmatched. Germline CDR1 SQVTM, CDR2 ANQGSEA. CDR3 length equals 13 residues. The CDR3 sequence is CSVAPGLADLQFF. For the CDR3, the DNA is TGCAGCGTTGCCCCGGGACTAGCGGACTTGCAGTTCTTC.